Listed here are 19 T cell receptor beta chains from one sample, sequenced in a study of blood T cell repertoires in COVID-19. Clones were sequenced by immunoSEQ multiplex PCR, and TCRdb holds only the in-frame ones, with some missing. Here the sample spans a few hundred thousand clones, roughly 90% being singletons. The sample comprised peripheral blood. The receptor set was obtained from a woman in her fifties or sixties with acute or convalescent COVID-19.

This sequence joins TRBV9 and TRBJ1-2; 8 bases agree with TRBD1. The germline V gene encodes CDR1 SGDLS and CDR2 YYNGEE. CDR3 length: 15 residues. V dropped 1 base and J dropped 2; count of bases not matched to a gene: 4. CDR3 DNA: TGTGCCAGCAGCGTATCGGACAGGGTCAACTATGGCTACACCTTC. It codes for CASSVSDRVNYGYTF.

J is TRBJ2-5 and V is TRBV6-8, with TRBD2 matching 8 bases. Germline V lookup: CDR1 MNHGY, CDR2 SAAAGT. Trimming at V came to 0 bases and at J to 0 bases, leaving 9 bases not matched to a gene. CDR3 length: 18 amino acids. The CDR3 DNA is TGTGCCAGCAGTTACTCCCTAGCGGGTGTATCTTACCAAGAGACCCAGTACTTC. It yields the protein CASSYSLAGVSYQETQYF.

The chain is built from TRBV7-9 and TRBJ1-2; D unresolved. CDR1 is SEHNR, CDR2 FQNEAQ, per germline (reference sequence). This CDR3 has 14 residues. Trimming stripped 1 base from V and 8 bases from J, with 14 bases between. The CDR3 nucleotides read TGTGCCAGCAGCTTAGAGCGGTTTGGAGGAGGCTACACCTTC. Residues: CASSLERFGGGYTF.

This sequence joins TRBV5-1 and TRBJ2-5; 8 bases are shared with TRBD1. This CDR3 has 15 residues. Germline lookup yields CDR1 SGHRS and CDR2 YFSETQ. J was trimmed by 2 bases and V by 4 bases; bases with no gene match: 7. CDR3 amino acids: CASSPGGGRQETQYF. The CDR3 nucleotides are TGCGCCAGCAGCCCAGGGGGCGGTCGGCAAGAGACCCAGTACTTC.

The J gene is TRBJ2-2, the V gene TRBV5-1; TRBD2 matches at 7 bases. The V gene end was trimmed by 4 bases and the J gene end by 0 bases; junction bases not matched to a gene: 3. This CDR3 contains 15 residues. Germline loops: CDR1 SGHRS, CDR2 YFSETQ. The CDR3 sequence is CASSLGLANTGELFF. CDR3 nucleotide sequence: TGCGCCAGCAGCCTCGGACTAGCGAACACCGGGGAGCTGTTTTTT.

V and J are TRBV7-2 and TRBJ2-1, with TRBD2 as a possible D gene (6 bases). Germline V gives CDR1 SGHTA, CDR2 FQGNSA. Deletions cut 4 bases from V and 7 bases from J, with 8 bases between. This CDR3 is built from 12 residues. Here the CDR3 reads CASSSTRNEQFF. The CDR3 DNA reads as TGTGCCAGCAGCTCGACTAGGAATGAGCAGTTCTTC.

Comments on this clone: One end of the junction is discordant with germline, which a read error may explain. The V and J genes are TRBV6-1 and TRBJ2-7; 8 bases fit TRBD1. The length of the CDR3 is 15 residues. The germline V gene has CDR1 MNHNS and CDR2 SASEGT. The CDR3 DNA is TGTGCCAGCAGCGAAGGGCCAGGGGGCCCCTACGAGCAGTACTTC. It codes for CASSEGPGGPYEQYF.

In DNA form, the CDR3 reads TGTGCCACCAGTGATCGGACAGAGCAGCCCCAGCATTTT. Its protein is CATSDRTEQPQHF. The chain uses TRBV24-1 and TRBJ1-5, with a tentative D call TRBD1 (6 bases). CDR1 is KGHDR and CDR2 is SFDVKD in the germline V gene. Trimming took 3 bases from V and 7 from J, leaving 9 bases between them. The CDR3 consists of 13 residues.

V and J are TRBV29-1 and TRBJ2-2; D possibly corresponds to TRBD1 (6 bases). The CDR3 loop spans 15 amino acids. CDR1 is SQVTM, CDR2 ANQGSEA, per germline. Trimming removed 5 bases from V and 4 bases from J, with 17 bases in between. The CDR3 coding sequence is TGCAGCGTTCGAGGGGGTAGCATACCCACCGGGGAGCTGTTTTTT. Its protein is CSVRGGSIPTGELFF.

The rearrangement links TRBV10-3 to TRBJ1-5; D gene unclear. This CDR3 has 15 residues. Germline CDR1 ENHRY, CDR2 SYGVKD. The V end was cut by 0 bases, the J end by 9 bases, with 15 bases between. CDR3: CAISESEREHRPQHF. The CDR3 region has the DNA TGTGCCATCAGTGAGTCGGAAAGGGAGCATCGGCCCCAGCATTTT.

CDR3 loop: CASSQADSYNQPQHF. CDR3 bases: TGTGCCAGCAGCCAGGCGGACAGCTACAATCAGCCCCAGCATTTT. The chain employs TRBV3-1 (or the pseudogene TRBV3-2) and TRBJ1-5, with D possibly matching TRBD1 (6 bases). V was trimmed by 3 bases and J by 3 bases, leaving 12 bases between them. This CDR3 is 15 amino acids long. Germline loops: CDR1 LGHDT, CDR2 YNNKEL (reference sequence).

This rearrangement joins TRBV5-1 to TRBJ1-1, with D possibly being TRBD1 (6 bases). Germline CDR1 SGHRS, CDR2 YFSETQ. Trimming removed 4 bases at V and 4 bases at J, with 14 bases between. The CDR3 has 14 residues. Here the CDR3 reads CASSAQGRSTEAFF. CDR3 in DNA: TGCGCCAGCAGCGCACAGGGTAGGAGCACTGAAGCTTTCTTT.

V and J are TRBV6-6 and TRBJ1-2; D gene ambiguous. CDR3 length: 14 residues. Germline lookup yields CDR1 MNHNY and CDR2 SVGAGI (reference sequence). Between the trimmed V and J ends, which lost 0 bases and 7 bases, there was a span of 12 bases. CDR3 loop: CASSYSEGPSGYTF. DNA for the CDR3: TGTGCCAGCAGTTACTCCGAGGGCCCGAGTGGCTACACCTTC.

CDR3 coding DNA: TGTGCCAGCCGATTACAGGAGATCTATGGCTACACCTTC. Translation: CASRLQEIYGYTF. This rearrangement joins TRBV6-1 to TRBJ1-2, with D possibly being TRBD1 (5 bases). CDR1 and CDR2 (germline): MNHNS, SASEGT. The V gene lost 8 bases and the J gene lost 4 bases, with 14 bases spanning the gap. This CDR3 has 13 residues.

This clone occurred many times. The chain recombines TRBV4-3 with TRBJ1-1; tentatively, D is TRBD1 (5 bases). CDR3 length equals 15 residues. CDR1 is LGHNA and CDR2 is YSLEER in the germline V gene. The germline V and J ends were trimmed by 1 base and 4 bases, with 13 bases remaining between them. For the CDR3, the DNA is TGCGCCAGCAGCCAAGCGGGGGTTGTTAGCACTGAAGCTTTCTTT. It encodes CASSQAGVVSTEAFF.

J is TRBJ1-5 and V is TRBV4-2; 8 nucleotides align to TRBD1. V gave up 0 bases and J gave up 2 bases; unmatched junction bases: 3. CDR3 length: 16 amino acids. Per the germline V gene, CDR1 is LGHNA and CDR2 is YNFKEQ. For the CDR3, the DNA is TGTGCCAGCAGCCAAGATCCAGGGGGCGGCAATCAGCCCCAGCATTTT. Amino acid sequence: CASSQDPGGGNQPQHF.

This clone was picked up a small number of times. The rearrangement uses TRBV6-2 or TRBV6-3 and TRBJ1-1, with D possibly matching TRBD1 (6 bases). The V gene lost 6 bases and the J gene lost 5 bases, with 13 bases spanning the gap. CDR1 is MNHEY, CDR2 SVGEGT, per germline. This CDR3 is built from 13 residues. The CDR3 bases are TGTGCCAGCAGCAACAGGGTTCATACTGAAGCTTTCTTT. Translation gives CASSNRVHTEAFF.

The CDR3: CASSLSRQGVQPQHF. The CDR3 DNA sequence: TGTGCCAGCAGCTTGAGCAGGCAGGGTGTCCAGCCCCAGCATTTT. The rearrangement links TRBV5-6 to TRBJ1-5; a weak D match, TRBD1 (5 bases). Germline V gene data show CDR1 as SGHDT and CDR2 as YYEEEE. The CDR3 covers 15 residues. Between the trimmed V and J ends, which lost 1 base and 7 bases, there was a span of 15 bases.

This clone has just a few counts. The chain has TRBV6-5 and TRBJ2-1, with TRBD2 matching over 9 bases. This CDR3 spans 13 amino acids. CDR1 and CDR2 (germline): MNHEY, SVGAGI. V lost 4 bases and J lost 12; bases outside the gene matches: 7. The CDR3 coding sequence is TGTGCCAGCAGTTTAGGGAGCGGGAGGCCGCAGTTCTTC. Its translation is CASSLGSGRPQFF.